What follows describes a single T cell receptor (beta chain). Its specificity is unknown. Between the trimmed V and J ends, which lost 0 bases and 7 bases, there was a span of 12 bases. CDR1 is GTSNPN, CDR2 SVGIG, per germline (reference sequence). CDR3 size: 13 residues. The data are from a study of cytomegalovirus exposure and HLA in healthy donors. Findings of the study overall: Sequencing had likely introduced a cluster of highly shared sequence variants as an artifact.

This PCR relied on a set of 60 Vbeta primers and 13 Jbeta primers. The table came from immunoSEQ multiplex PCR; TCRdb's copy has only in-frame clones and leaves some out. This sample's table has 60,000 to 65,000 clones. Specimen: PBMCs. The chain couples TRBV30 to TRBJ1-2; D call uncertain. This TCR was recovered from a woman aged 18-29 years in good health and CMV-seronegative. The CDR3 nucleotides are TGTGCCTGGAGTGTACTTCTGGTTGGTGGCTACACCTTC. This translates into CAWSVLLVGGYTF.